These 19 T cell receptor beta chains were sequenced from one sample in a study of T cell responses to AZD1222 COVID-19 vaccine (dated by TCRdb to the early 2020s). The time point label, read with the paper, signifies: baseline before first vaccination. Preparation of the library involved the immunoSEQ multiplex PCR assay. TCRdb retrieved this table from immuneACCESS and kept in-frame rearrangements only. Not all clones are present; in checked studies, unresolved V genes account for under half, and no reason is known for the remainder. This sample comprises roughly 180,000 clones, around 88% of them detected only once. In total, the top ten clones hold approximately 0.5% of the sample. This specimen was peripheral blood, taken on day 0 of AZD1222 vaccination. These receptor sequences come from an adult in good health.

A single count supports this clone. CDR3: CASSLGHPSTYGYTF. Written as DNA, the CDR3 is TGTGCCAGCAGCTTGGGACACCCGAGTACGTATGGCTACACCTTC. This sequence joins TRBV5-4 and TRBJ1-2; no clear D gene. V lost 0 bases and J 5 bases, leaving 14 bases between the germline ends. The CDR3 runs to 15 residues. Germline CDR1 reads SGHNT; CDR2 reads YYREEE (reference sequence).

The chain carries TRBV4-1 and TRBJ2-7; the D gene is possibly TRBD1 (8 bases). The germline V gene has CDR1 MGHRA and CDR2 YSYEKL. The length of the CDR3 is 16 residues. Between the trimmed V and J ends, which lost 0 bases and 2 bases, there was a span of 14 bases. The CDR3 DNA reads TGCGCCAGCAGCCAAGATCCCACAGGGGGGGCCTACGAGCAGTACTTC. This gives the protein CASSQDPTGGAYEQYF.

The chain uses TRBV3-1 (or the pseudogene TRBV3-2) and TRBJ2-7; either TRBD1 or TRBD2 may supply D (6 bases each). The ends were cut back, 4 bases at V and 3 bases at J, with 16 bases in the middle. CDR3 length equals 15 residues. Germline-derived CDR1 and CDR2 are LGHDT and YNNKEL (reference sequence). In nucleotides, the CDR3 is TGTGCCAGCAGCCCCTCACAGGGAGGAGGCTACGAGCAGTACTTC. Its protein is CASSPSQGGGYEQYF.

A note on this clone: Different DNA sequences within this sample yield the same CDR3. The V call is TRBV18, the J call TRBJ1-1; D not resolved. Germline CDR1 KGHSH, CDR2 LQKENI. The CDR3 runs to 12 residues. Trimming cost V 1 base and J 2 bases, with 2 bases left between them. Written as DNA, the CDR3 is TGTGCCAGCTCACCACAAAACACTGAAGCTTTCTTT. Residues: CASSPQNTEAFF.

The chain recombines TRBV28 with TRBJ1-6, with D perhaps TRBD1 (5 bases). Germline values: CDR1 MDHEN, CDR2 SYDVKM. CDR3 size: 15 residues. Trimming pared 4 bases from V and 7 bases from J, leaving 14 bases between. This chain's CDR3 is CASSYVDNLNSPLHF. The CDR3 region has the DNA TGTGCCAGCAGTTATGTGGACAATCTGAATTCACCCCTCCACTTT.

The V gene is TRBV12-3 or TRBV12-4, the J gene TRBJ2-1; D uncertain. This CDR3 is built from 11 residues. Trimming removed 6 bases at V and 9 bases at J, with 9 bases between. In DNA form, the CDR3 reads TGTGCCAGCAGCCCCCGCGGTGAGCAGTTCTTC. Its translation is CASSPRGEQFF.

This sequence joins TRBV7-3 and TRBJ1-3; 9 bases are a match to TRBD1. This CDR3 region has 16 residues. V shed 4 bases, J shed 0 bases, and the junction held 4 bases outside the gene matches. Looked up from germline, CDR1 is SGHTA and CDR2 is FQGTGA. The CDR3 region is CASSSGQGSSGNTIYF. CDR3 DNA: TGTGCCAGCAGCTCGGGACAGGGCAGCTCTGGAAACACCATATATTTT. Filled out from reference TRBV7-3 and TRBJ1-3, the complete variable domain reads GAGVSQTPSNKVTEKGKYVELRCDPISGHTALYWYRQSLGQGPEFLIYFQGTGAADDSGLPNDRFFAVRPEGSVSTLKIQRTERGDSAVYLCASSSGQGSSGNTIYFGEGSWLTVV.

This clone has just a few counts. The chain joins TRBV15 to TRBJ1-1; no reliable D call. This CDR3 is built from 11 residues. Per the germline V gene, CDR1 is LNHNV and CDR2 is YYDKDF (reference sequence). V lost 3 bases, J lost 10 bases, and 9 bases lay in between. The CDR3 coding sequence is TGTGCCACCAGCAGGGGGTCAAGAGCTTTCTTT. This gives the protein CATSRGSRAFF.

The chain joins TRBV5-4 to TRBJ1-5; no clear D. Deletions cut 0 bases from V and 0 bases from J, with 7 bases between. Germline V lookup: CDR1 SGHNT, CDR2 YYREEE (reference sequence). The CDR3 covers 15 residues. The chain's CDR3 is CASSLAGNSNQPQHF. CDR3 DNA sequence: TGTGCCAGCAGCTTGGCTGGGAATAGCAATCAGCCCCAGCATTTT.

The V and J genes are TRBV19 and TRBJ1-6; weak D call: TRBD1 (5 bases). With 8 bases removed from V and 5 bases from J, the gap between germline ends came to 13 bases. Germline V gene lookup returns CDR1 LNHDA and CDR2 SQIVND (reference sequence). The CDR3 is made up of 14 amino acids. The CDR3 here is CASADSRNNSPLHF. CDR3 nucleotide sequence: TGTGCCAGTGCAGACAGCCGGAATAATTCACCCCTCCACTTT. The variable domain in full, with the rest retrieved from reference TRBV19 and TRBJ1-6, is DGGITQSPKYLFRKEGQNVTLSCEQNLNHDAMYWYRQDPGQGLRLIYYSQIVNDFQKGDIAEGYSVSREKKESFPLTVTSAQKNPTAFYLCASADSRNNSPLHFGNGTRLTVT.

The V and J genes are TRBV13 and TRBJ1-1, with 12 bases lining up with TRBD1. Germline V gives CDR1 PRHDT, CDR2 FYEKMQ (reference sequence). V lost 4 bases and J lost 3; bases outside the gene matches: 12. This CDR3 comprises 18 residues. The CDR3 region has the DNA TGTGCCAGCAGCTCCACTCCGGGACAGGGGGCCCGACACACTGAAGCTTTCTTT. Its translation: CASSSTPGQGARHTEAFF.

The chain couples TRBV27 to TRBJ1-5; 8 positions agree with TRBD1. Germline CDR1 is MNHEY and CDR2 is SMNVEV (reference sequence). This CDR3 is 14 amino acids long. V lost 6 bases to trimming and J lost 2 bases; unmatched junction nucleotides: 3. CDR3 DNA sequence: TGTGCCAGCAGCCCGGGACAGGGCAATCAGCCCCAGCATTTT. Residues: CASSPGQGNQPQHF.

This sequence joins TRBV6-6 and TRBJ2-1; no definite D call. The V and J ends lost 4 bases and 7 bases respectively, with 20 bases between them. This CDR3 comprises 16 residues. Germline values: CDR1 MNHNY, CDR2 SVGAGI (reference sequence). CDR3 DNA: TGTGCCAGCAGTTCCCCCGGGCCCTCATTGGGGAATGAGCAGTTCTTC. Encoded protein: CASSSPGPSLGNEQFF.

The chain joins TRBV28 to TRBJ1-2; TRBD1 is a possible D gene (5 bases). CDR1 MDHEN and CDR2 SYDVKM come from the germline V gene. The CDR3 has 12 residues. V lost 6 bases and J 4 bases, leaving 9 bases between the germline ends. CDR3 in amino acids: CASRTAPYGYTF. The CDR3 nucleotides are TGTGCCAGCAGGACAGCCCCCTATGGCTACACCTTC.

This chain's CDR3 is CASSLDPLEGNTIYF. As DNA, the CDR3 is TGTGCCAGCAGCTTGGACCCCTTGGAGGGAAACACCATATATTTT. The chain recombines TRBV5-4 with TRBJ1-3; D is unclear. With 0 bases removed from V and 4 bases from J, the gap between germline ends came to 11 bases. The germline V gene has CDR1 SGHNT and CDR2 YYREEE (reference sequence). This CDR3 comprises 15 residues.

The genes are TRBV12-5 and TRBJ1-1; maybe TRBD1 (5 bases). CDR3 length equals 15 residues. V lost 0 bases and J 5 bases, leaving 13 bases between the germline ends. CDR1 LGHNT and CDR2 FRNRAP come from the germline V gene. This CDR3 reads CASGLVITGGTEAFF. CDR3 DNA sequence: TGTGCTAGTGGTTTGGTAATAACAGGCGGGACTGAAGCTTTCTTT.

V and J are TRBV7-2 and TRBJ1-5; D might be TRBD1 (6 bases). The V gene lost 1 base and the J gene lost 2 bases, with 12 bases spanning the gap. Germline loops: CDR1 SGHTA, CDR2 FQGNSA. The CDR3 spans 16 residues. The CDR3 protein is CASSLERGLGNQPQHF. The CDR3 DNA reads TGTGCCAGCAGCTTAGAACGGGGGCTTGGCAATCAGCCCCAGCATTTT.

The V call is TRBV6-5, the J call TRBJ1-6; 7 nucleotides align to TRBD1. CDR1 and CDR2 (germline): MNHEY, SVGAGI. This CDR3 has 12 residues. The trim removed 10 bases at V and 7 bases at J, leaving 4 bases unmatched. The DNA of the CDR3 is TGTGCCATCGGACAGGCAAATTCACCCCTCCACTTT. This encodes CAIGQANSPLHF.

The chain uses TRBV14 and TRBJ2-5; the match to TRBD2 covers 8 bases. Germline loops: CDR1 SGHDN, CDR2 FVKESK. J gave up 1 base and V 0 bases, and 1 base lay outside the gene matches. The CDR3 length is 15 residues. The CDR3 loop is CASSQELAVQETQYF. CDR3 in DNA: TGTGCCAGCAGCCAAGAACTAGCGGTCCAAGAGACCCAGTACTTC.